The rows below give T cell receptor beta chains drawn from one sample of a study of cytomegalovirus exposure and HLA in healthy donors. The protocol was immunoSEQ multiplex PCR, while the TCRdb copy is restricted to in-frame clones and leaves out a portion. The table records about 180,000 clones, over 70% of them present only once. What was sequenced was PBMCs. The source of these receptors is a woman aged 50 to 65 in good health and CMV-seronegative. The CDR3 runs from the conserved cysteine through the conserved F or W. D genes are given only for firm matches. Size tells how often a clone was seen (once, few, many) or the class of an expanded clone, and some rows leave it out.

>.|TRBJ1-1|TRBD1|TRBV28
CASRPSGGGTEAFF
TGTGCCAGCAGGCCCTCAGGGGGTGGTACTGAAGCTTTCTTT
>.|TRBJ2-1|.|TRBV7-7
CASAPTNENNEQFF
TGTGCCAGCGCGCCGACAAATGAGAACAATGAGCAGTTCTTC
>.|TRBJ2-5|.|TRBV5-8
CASSLEVAGTGGETQYF
TGTGCCAGCAGCTTGGAGGTCGCCGGGACCGGGGGAGAGACCCAGTACTTC
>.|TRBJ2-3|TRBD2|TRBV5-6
CASSLRLAGGPIGDTQYF
TGTGCCAGCAGCTTGAGATTAGCGGGAGGGCCTATTGGAGATACGCAGTATTTT
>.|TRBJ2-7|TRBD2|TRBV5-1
CASSLSSGGLGEQYF
TGCGCCAGCAGCTTATCTAGCGGGGGTCTGGGCGAGCAGTACTTC
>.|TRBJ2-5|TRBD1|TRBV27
CASRITGGAETQYF
TGTGCCAGCCGGATCACAGGGGGCGCGGAGACCCAGTACTTC
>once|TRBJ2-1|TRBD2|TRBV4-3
CASSQGAGANYNEQFF
TGCGCCAGCAGCCAAGGAGCGGGGGCGAACTACAATGAGCAGTTCTTC
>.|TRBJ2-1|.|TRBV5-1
CASSFSLGGEQFF
TGCGCCAGCAGCTTTTCGTTGGGGGGAGAGCAGTTCTTC
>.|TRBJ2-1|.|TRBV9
CASSVVDAGGEQFF
TGTGCCAGCAGCGTAGTGGATGCCGGAGGTGAGCAGTTCTTC
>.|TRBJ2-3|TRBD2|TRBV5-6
CASSQLAGAYTDTQYF
TGTGCCAGCAGCCAGCTAGCGGGGGCATACACAGATACGCAGTATTTT
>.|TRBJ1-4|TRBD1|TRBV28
CASSFGGQWYEKLFF
TGTGCCAGCAGTTTCGGGGGACAGTGGTATGAAAAACTGTTTTTT
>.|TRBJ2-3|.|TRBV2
CATLRITDTQYF
TGTGCCACCCTCCGTATCACAGATACGCAGTATTTT
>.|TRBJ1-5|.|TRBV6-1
CASSDEGSNQPQHF
TGTGCCAGCAGTGATGAGGGTAGCAATCAGCCCCAGCATTTT
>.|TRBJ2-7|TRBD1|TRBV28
CATIRDRPGEQYF
TGTGCCACGATAAGGGACAGGCCTGGCGAGCAGTACTTC
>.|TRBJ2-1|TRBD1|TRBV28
CASSPRGQGTNEQFF
TGTGCCAGCAGTCCTAGGGGACAGGGGACTAATGAGCAGTTCTTC
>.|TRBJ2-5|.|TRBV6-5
CASSYSRGETQYF
TGTGCCAGCAGTTACTCTCGGGGGGAGACCCAGTACTTC
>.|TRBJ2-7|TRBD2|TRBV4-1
CASSQEGLLGEQYF
TGCGCCAGCAGCCAAGAGGGACTACTTGGCGAGCAGTACTTC